The text below deals with one T cell receptor beta chain. This clone's antigen is unknown. No much larger clonotype is one base removed from it; base qualities were not supplied. The record originates from a study of cytomegalovirus exposure and HLA in healthy donors (dated by TCRdb to about 2017). Turning to the overall study: According to an earlier analysis of several hundred of the donors, 150 million to 200 million T cells yielded roughly 100 million unique TCR beta sequences and more than 250 Gb of sequence data. An early release covering over 500 HLA-typed donors comprised roughly 300 gigabases of sequencing data and around 80 million unique TCR sequences. Of the roughly 390 genotyped donors, roughly 80% were placed in the genetic ancestry cluster associated with self-reported Caucasian donors. The study aimed to test whether signatures of past pathogen exposure could be identified by cataloging public T cell receptors. The study profiled the T cell repertoires of more than 500 subjects by immunosequencing and related them to cytomegalovirus serostatus. Along with the approximately 650-subject first cohort, a separate validation cohort of over a hundred different subjects was used. The study combined high-throughput TCR immunosequencing, statistical association of individual TCRs with disease status, and machine learning to predict cytomegalovirus infection status. In a later analysis, previously published TCR beta repertoires from hundreds of donors were re-analyzed and high-resolution HLA genotyping was added so that TCR occurrence patterns could be studied. Rather than using new phenotypic data, the later analysis identified candidate immune exposures from TCR beta sequences and from how often those sequences occurred across donors. To decide whether each TCR beta V gene segment behaved as functional or pseudogenic, an earlier analysis of nearly 600 of the donors relied on high-throughput TCR beta sequencing. Donor age, sex, ethnicity and CMV serostatus were compiled alongside the repertoire data. Genome-wide SNP genotypes for about 65% of the 666 donors were used in a later genetic analysis, which treated that subset as a discovery cohort. Every discovery cohort repertoire had been produced on one sequencing platform. Both class I and class II loci were covered by HLA typing, at four-digit resolution. The number of donors typed differed by locus, with roughly 620-630 for A, B, C, DRB1 and DQB1, more than 500 for DQA1, nearly 610 for DPA1, and approximately 470 for DPB1. Roughly 5 DR-DQ haplotypes were handled as single units for association and clustering, since linkage in the cohort was strong. Among 398 genotyped donors of the cohort, an average of around 240,000 unique TCR beta nucleotide sequences were sequenced per donor, about a sixth of them non-productive.

Broad study findings and their caveats: Because HLA typing was unavailable for some donors at each locus, only the typed subset was used in association tests. Three of the identified cytomegalovirus-associated TCR beta chains were confirmed in vitro to be specific for cytomegalovirus antigens. A total of fewer than 200 TCR beta chains were listed by the study as associated with cytomegalovirus. At a false discovery rate of 0.05, a later analysis linked some 17,000 TCR beta sequences to specific HLA alleles. In a later analysis, TCR association rates were found to vary across HLA loci, with the most associated TCRs seen for DRB1 alleles and the fewest for HLA-C alleles. According to the authors, the approach could potentially be generalized to other disease states and immunological phenotypes. Most TCR sequences were seen in very few donors, while some public TCRs were found in many individuals. Some IMGT-functional V segments, including TRBV6-2 and TRBV6-3, could not be told apart with the 87-base-pair reads, so those segments were excluded. Only TCR beta chains were sequenced in this cohort, and the absence of alpha or paired-chain data limited detectable features. The only immune exposure information available for the cohort was CMV serostatus. In a later analysis, most CMV-associated TCR beta chains were found to appear HLA-restricted, with HLA associations seemingly driven largely by CMV exposure. A later analysis reported that several top co-occurrence clusters appeared linked to parvovirus B19, influenza, CMV and Epstein-Barr virus. An association between a missense DCLRE1C variant and V-gene and J-gene trimming of TCR beta chains was found in a later genetic analysis and replicated in an independent cohort. Linkage disequilibrium might explain the correlated functional status among segregating V segments, but an unknown experimental factor could not be excluded. The sequencing pipeline was judged likely to have produced a cluster of highly shared sequence variants as a technical artifact. Roughly uniform sequencing depth across donors was assumed in presence/absence analyses, although this assumption may not hold. Strong co-occurrence of HLA alleles, especially DR and DQ, made assigning TCR associations to individual alleles difficult. Because counts were too low, more than 15 rarely observed V segments, including chromosome 9 orphons, were left out of the earlier analysis of about 620 of the donors. Compared with the roughly 720-donor mean, donors in an Asian-associated ancestry cluster had fewer N-insertions in productive TCRs, according to a later genetic analysis. Cytomegalovirus status was reported to be diagnosed by the classifier with high specificity and sensitivity in both the original and validation cohorts. A further reported finding was that TCR beta sequences accurately predicted the HLA-A and HLA-B alleles for most subjects in the first cohort. In an earlier analysis of 500 to 650 of the donors, most TCR beta V segments appeared in productive rearrangements about 87% or about 30% of the time, broadly matching IMGT annotations. Compared with equally common non-associated chains, HLA-associated TCR beta chains in a later analysis were more clonally expanded and had lower generation probabilities.

The library was produced with the immunoSEQ multiplex PCR assay. A mixture of 60 forward primers for TCR Vbeta segments and 13 reverse primers for TCR Jbeta segments was used in the multiplex PCR. The CDR3 region of rearranged TCR beta genes was amplified from genomic DNA by a multiplex PCR assay. The amplified TCR beta libraries were sequenced on the Illumina HiSeq System as 87-base-pair reads. The published analysis was carried out like this. In a later analysis, about 80 million unique TCR beta chains were counted across the approximately 640 repertoires, and approximately 9.9 million of these chains were shared by at least two donors. Raw reads were error-corrected and collapsed into unique sequences with a nearest-neighbor algorithm that merged closely related sequences to remove PCR and sequencing errors. Alignment of CDR3 sequences to IMGT reference sequences was used to assign V, D and J gene segments. For a sequence to be retained, at least a six-nucleotide match to both a V gene segment and a J gene segment was required. Rearrangements were called productive when the CDR3 lacked stop codons and stayed in frame with V and J; all others were non-productive. CDR3 was defined by IMGT convention, running from the second conserved V-encoded cysteine to the conserved J-encoded phenylalanine. In an earlier analysis of more than 550 of the donors, sequences lacking an unambiguous match to a single V gene segment were excluded. An earlier analysis of 587 of the donors called V segments functional above 56.7% productive rearrangements and segregating when the between-donor standard deviation exceeded 5%. A statistical classification framework was developed to diagnose cytomegalovirus status using the catalog of TCR beta chain sequences. In a later analysis, V and J genes were assigned by comparing TCR nucleotide sequences against IMGT/GENE-DB human TR gene sequences. The TCRdist pipeline was used in a later analysis to assign CDR3 sequences and most-parsimonious VDJ recombination scenarios. A later analysis defined each TCR beta chain by its CDR3 amino acid sequence plus V-gene family, and excluded reads lacking a unique V-gene family. To address suspected cross-contamination and a sequencing artifact, a later analysis removed approximately 600 highly shared, low-generation-probability nucleotide sequences. In a later analysis, a clonal expansion index for each public chain was calculated from normalized within-repertoire ranks of inferred template counts. Generation probabilities in a later analysis came from a VDJ recombination model fitted to out-of-frame rearrangements, and those results were checked against IGoR. A later analysis scored TCR-TCR, TCR-HLA and TCR-CMV co-occurrence with hypergeometric tests, applying a repertoire-size bias correction to TCR pairs. False discovery rates were estimated in a later analysis by permuting HLA or CMV assignments 20 times. A later analysis grouped co-occurring TCRs with DBSCAN, adding TCRdist sequence similarity when clustering within HLA-allele-positive subsets. Repertoires with fewer than 30,000 or more than 120,000 public chains, plus five repertoires with anomalous nucleotide sharing, were excluded from co-occurrence clustering. Here the immuneACCESS table is served through TCRdb, limited to in-frame sequences with V and J called. Missing clones are a known gap in these copies; in checked studies unresolved V genes cover under half, and the rest lacks a known reason. V and J calls and clone size are copied from that table; D and trimming were computed from the DNA. This sample holds some 140,000 clones; approximately 70% were observed only once. Together, the top ten hold approximately 1.6% of the sample.

The cohort comprised more than 550 healthy bone marrow donors. At the time of sampling, every cohort member was nominally healthy, though immune exposures that went unrecorded were likely present. CMV serostatus was recorded as positive for about 300 and negative for about 50% of the roughly 670 cohort members, whereas no CMV serostatus was recorded for the donor in question. Each donor provided a peripheral blood sample, and peripheral blood mononuclear cells were used for TCR beta sequencing. The Qiagen DNeasy Blood Extraction Kit was used to extract genomic DNA from the blood cell samples. Trimming takes 3 bases off V and 4 bases off J; junction bases not matched to a gene: 9. The germline V gene provides CDR1 MDHEN and CDR2 SYDVKM. The CDR3 holds 16 amino acids from the cysteine to the phenylalanine. Of the read, only the CDR3 DNA is kept; its 48 bases are in frame from base 1.

This TCR was sampled from a human donor in good health. The chain was built from TRBV28 and TRBJ1-5; TRBD1 aligns with 7 central bases. The sample comprised PBMCs. The sequence in DNA is TGTGCCAGCAGTTTGCGACAGGGAATAGCAAATCAGCCCCAGCATTTT. Its amino acids are CASSLRQGIANQPQHF.